The clone carrying this TCR beta chain was counted between two and nine times. Sequenced patients had shown CD8+CD57+ cell expansion by flow cytometry. The study profiled TCR beta VDJ and CDR3 using genomic DNA as template. From the reads, TCRdb called clonotypes with MiXCR, one entry per CDR3 protein. The sample yields 400,000 to 600,000 distinct CDR3 sequences, roughly a third seen once. V was cut by 5 bases and J by 1 base, with 17 bases left in between. The CDR3 loop spans 16 amino acids. Germline CDR1 is SGHAT and CDR2 is FQNNGV. The data stem from a study of CD8+CD57+ T cells in acquired aplastic anemia.

The TCR sequence derives from a human donor with aplastic anemia. The V and J genes are TRBV11-2 and TRBJ1-2, with D perhaps matching TRBD1 (5 bases). Sequencing was done on a sample of sorted CD4+, CD8+, or CD8+CD57+ T cells (not recorded which) from PBMCs. CDR3 residues: CASSLGYGTINYGYTF. CDR3 coding DNA: TGTGCCAGCAGCCTAGGGTATGGGACGATTAACTATGGCTACACCTTC.